Listed here are 6 T cell receptor beta chains from one sample, sequenced in a study of CD8 T cells in ankylosing spondylitis. Their cognate antigens are unknown. Findings and limits, study-wide: Blood of patients with ankylosing spondylitis appeared to be characterized by a TCR beta motif of about 8 highly homologous variants.

TCRdb itself ran the 5' RACE reads through MiXCR, one entry per CDR3 protein. The table lists hundreds of thousands of distinct CDR3 sequences, 25% to 30% of them singletons. The sample was blood, either unsorted or a sorted T cell fraction (not recorded which). These receptors came from a male donor with ankylosing spondylitis.

This clonotype was seen a handful of times. V and J are TRBV12-3 or TRBV12-4 and TRBJ2-1; 7 bases line up with TRBD2. V lost 7 bases and J lost 10; bases outside the gene matches: 13. The CDR3 is made up of 14 amino acids. The CDR3 nucleotides are TGTGCCAGCACCCAGGCGGGAGCGGGATCCGAGCAGTTCTTC. Its translation is CASTQAGAGSEQFF.

J is TRBJ1-2 and V is TRBV3-1; 12 positions agree with TRBD1. Germline V gene data show CDR1 as LGHDT and CDR2 as YNNKEL (reference sequence). The CDR3 loop spans 14 amino acids. V trimming: 5 bases; J trimming: 4 bases; junction bases outside the gene matches: 2. The DNA of the CDR3 is TGTGCCAGCAGCTCGGGACAGGGGGCCTATGGCTACACCTTC. Its protein product is CASSSGQGAYGYTF.

V usage is TRBV2 and J usage is TRBJ2-3; D unresolved. Per germline, CDR1 SNHLY and CDR2 FYNNEI. V lost 5 bases, J lost 0 bases, and 9 bases lay in between. The CDR3 totals 14 residues. The CDR3 sequence: CASSRLLSTDTQYF. CDR3 in DNA: TGTGCCAGCAGTAGATTACTGAGCACAGATACGCAGTATTTT.

This clonotype was seen more than once but under ten times. The J gene is TRBJ2-1, the V gene TRBV10-3, with TRBD2 identical over 12 bases. CDR1 is ENHRY, CDR2 SYGVKD, per germline. The CDR3 is 18 amino acids. The trim removed 7 bases at V and 0 bases at J, leaving 10 bases unmatched. DNA for the CDR3: TGTGCCATCAAGGGGGGAACTAGCGGGAGGAGCTCCTACAATGAGCAGTTCTTC. It is translated as CAIKGGTSGRSSYNEQFF.

This clonotype was seen repeatedly, ten times or more. This chain joins TRBV5-1 and TRBJ2-1; D might be TRBD1 or TRBD2, each matching 5 bases. Per the germline V gene, CDR1 is SGHRS and CDR2 is YFSETQ. The CDR3 sequence is 15 residues long. V was clipped by 3 bases and J by 4 bases, with 14 bases between them. The CDR3 reads CASSSRDPPYNEQFF. The CDR3 bases are TGCGCCAGCAGCTCCCGGGACCCCCCTTACAATGAGCAGTTCTTC.

This chain links TRBV12-3 or TRBV12-4 with TRBJ2-7, with TRBD2 matching over 9 bases. The V gene end was trimmed by 4 bases and the J gene end by 2 bases; junction bases not matched to a gene: 6. The CDR3 loop spans 15 amino acids. As DNA, the CDR3 is TGTGCCAGCAGTTCCAGGACTAGCGTCGCCTACGAGCAGTACGTC. As protein: CASSSRTSVAYEQYV.